Listed here are 18 T cell receptor beta chains from one sample, sequenced in a study of patients and donors after allogeneic stem cell transplantation. One entry per CDR3 protein, called by TCRdb with MiXCR from the RT-PCR reads. The data show 150,000 or so distinct CDR3 sequences, about a quarter seen once. Sequencing was carried out using blood, either unsorted or a sorted T cell fraction (not recorded which). The receptor source for this set is a human donor who was either an allogeneic HSCT recipient or a stem cell or donor lymphocyte infusion donor (not recorded which). It is not recorded whose cells these are; they may come from a transplant donor.

This clonotype was recorded a few times. CDR3 sequence reads: CASSLTIDRSIYGYTF. CDR3 bases: TGTGCCAGCAGTTTAACGATCGACAGGTCGATTTATGGCTACACCTTC. V gene TRBV12-3 or TRBV12-4 combines with J gene TRBJ1-2, with D possibly being TRBD1 (6 bases). There are 16 residues in the CDR3. V was shortened by 2 bases and J by 5 bases, with 18 bases between the two germline ends.

This clonotype was found a few times. The V call is TRBV6-5, the J call TRBJ2-7; 7 nucleotides agree with TRBD1. The CDR3 consists of 18 residues. Looked up from germline, CDR1 is MNHEY and CDR2 is SVGAGI. The V and J ends lost 0 bases and 4 bases, in that order; junction bases with no gene match: 15. CDR3 coding DNA: TGTGCCAGCAGTTACTCGATCGGTCTCGGGACAGTGCCATACGAGCAGTACTTC. Amino acids: CASSYSIGLGTVPYEQYF.

This clonotype was seen a handful of times. This sequence joins TRBV5-1 and TRBJ2-1; 8 nucleotides align to TRBD1. Germline assignment: CDR1 SGHRS and CDR2 YFSETQ. The CDR3 is 15 amino acids. V lost 2 bases, J lost 5 bases, and 6 bases stayed unmatched. The CDR3, as DNA: TGCGCCAGCAGCTTTGGACAGGGAGCCCACAATGAGCAGTTCTTC. Protein: CASSFGQGAHNEQFF.

This clonotype has only a few counts. The chain employs TRBV1 and TRBJ1-4. TRBV1 is recorded as a pseudogene. The CDR3 loop spans 13 amino acids. CDR3 residues: CTSSQAGNEKLFF. The CDR3 DNA follows: TGCACCAGCAGCCAAGCCGGTAATGAAAAACTGTTTTTT.

The chain is built from TRBV4-3 and TRBJ2-3; D may be TRBD2 (6 bases). The CDR3 covers 13 residues. Germline V CDR1 and CDR2: LGHNA, YSLEER. V was pared by 3 bases and J by 5 bases, with 9 bases between. The CDR3 coding sequence is TGCGCCAGCAGCCACGATAGCGGAGATACGCAGTATTTT. Residues: CASSHDSGDTQYF.

This chain links TRBV6-5 with TRBJ1-2; the match to TRBD1 covers 8 bases. The V and J ends lost 5 bases and 3 bases, in that order; junction bases with no gene match: 8. In germline, CDR1 is MNHEY, CDR2 SVGAGI. The CDR3 loop spans 15 amino acids. The CDR3 loop is CASSTGTGHYYGYTF. The CDR3 coding sequence is TGTGCCAGCAGTACTGGGACAGGCCACTACTATGGCTACACCTTC.

This clonotype was seen only a few times. The chain recombines TRBV12-3 or TRBV12-4 with TRBJ1-1; 8 bases map to TRBD1. This CDR3 comprises 16 residues. The V gene end was trimmed by 5 bases and the J gene end by 0 bases; junction bases not matched to a gene: 8. The DNA for the CDR3 is TGTGCCAGCAGTCCGGGGGACAGGCGCCTGAACACTGAAGCTTTCTTT. Its translation is CASSPGDRRLNTEAFF.

This clonotype was counted ten times or more. The CDR3 coding sequence is TGTGCCAGCAGAGCAGGGGAAGGTATCGCTGATGAAAAACTGTTTTTT. Protein: CASRAGEGIADEKLFF. This chain connects TRBV12-3 or TRBV12-4 to TRBJ1-4; a weak D match, TRBD1 (6 bases). Trimming stripped 6 bases from V and 6 bases from J, with 20 bases between. This CDR3 contains 16 residues.

The CDR3 DNA follows: TGTGCCATCAGTCGGACAGGGCCCACAGATACGCAGTATTTT. It encodes CAISRTGPTDTQYF. This chain connects TRBV10-3 to TRBJ2-3; 8 bases agree with TRBD1. J gave up 2 bases and V 5 bases, and 3 bases lay outside the gene matches. This CDR3 spans 14 amino acids. The germline gives CDR1 ENHRY, CDR2 SYGVKD.

V usage is TRBV15 and J usage is TRBJ1-1; a possible D gene is TRBD1 (6 bases). The CDR3 totals 14 residues. From germline, CDR1 is LNHNV and CDR2 YYDKDF (reference sequence). The germline V and J ends were trimmed by 5 bases and 5 bases, with 15 bases remaining between them. The CDR3 nucleotides read TGTGCCACCAGCCGAACAGGGCGGCGGACTGAAGCTTTCTTT. It specifies CATSRTGRRTEAFF.

This chain's CDR3 is CASSLEGQSYEQYF. CDR3 in DNA: TGCGCCAGCAGCTTGGAAGGACAGTCCTACGAGCAGTACTTC. The gene calls are TRBV5-1 and TRBJ2-7; TRBD1 is a possible D gene (6 bases). From germline, CDR1 is SGHRS and CDR2 YFSETQ. The CDR3 length is 14 residues. The V gene lost 0 bases and the J gene lost 1 base, with 8 bases spanning the gap. The full variable domain, in which reference TRBV5-1 and TRBJ2-7 provide the parts outside the CDR3, is KAGVTQTPRYLIKTRGQQVTLSCSPISGHRSVSWYQQTPGQGLQFLFEYFSETQRNKGNFPGRFSGRQFSNSRSEMNVSTLELGDSALYLCASSLEGQSYEQYFGPGTRLTVT.

This clonotype was seen only a few times. This chain connects TRBV9 to TRBJ2-7; D gene uncertain. V gave up 2 bases and J gave up 3 bases, with 18 bases separating them. CDR1 and CDR2 from the germline V gene are SGDLS and YYNGEE. The CDR3 consists of 16 residues. The DNA of the CDR3 is TGTGCCAGCAGCGTTTTTCCGTGGGCAAGCCTCTACGAGCAGTACTTC. Amino acid sequence: CASSVFPWASLYEQYF.

The chain carries TRBV12-3 or TRBV12-4 and TRBJ1-6, with 7 bases fitting TRBD1. V trimming: 3 bases; J trimming: 5 bases; junction bases outside the gene matches: 4. The CDR3 has 15 amino acids. This CDR3 is CASSFHGTDNSPLHF. CDR3 nucleotides: TGTGCCAGCAGTTTCCACGGGACAGATAATTCACCCCTCCACTTT.

As DNA, the CDR3 is TGTGCCAGCAGTTTATTGGGCAGATACTATGGCTACACCTTC. Translated, it gives CASSLLGRYYGYTF. The gene calls are TRBV28 and TRBJ1-2; D unclear. This CDR3 has 14 residues. V lost 1 base to trimming and J lost 3 bases, with 9 bases between them. Germline V gives CDR1 MDHEN, CDR2 SYDVKM.

This clonotype was picked up a small number of times. The rearrangement links TRBV25-1 to TRBJ1-2, with TRBD1 as a possible D gene (5 bases). The CDR3 has 16 amino acids. Germline CDR1 and CDR2: MGHDK and SYGVNS. V shed 6 bases and J shed 4 bases, with 21 bases lying between them. This CDR3 reads CASSATGRGPSYGYTF. In nucleotides, the CDR3 is TGTGCCAGCAGCGCCACCGGAAGGGGACCCAGCTATGGCTACACCTTC.

The chain links TRBV6-5 to TRBJ1-1, with D perhaps matching TRBD1 (5 bases). This CDR3 has 15 residues. V was trimmed by 5 bases and J by 4 bases, leaving 17 bases between them. Looked up from germline, CDR1 is MNHEY and CDR2 is SVGAGI. CDR3 bases: TGTGCCAGCAGTCAACAGGACCCGGCGAGCACTGAAGCTTTCTTT. It specifies CASSQQDPASTEAFF.

The rearrangement joins TRBV7-2 to TRBJ1-3; D not certain. The CDR3 spans 15 residues. Trimming left V 5 bases short and J 0 bases short, with 11 bases between. The germline gives CDR1 SGHTA, CDR2 FQGNSA. The CDR3 DNA reads as TGTGCCAGCAGCGCCGACCTTTACTCTGGAAACACCATATATTTT. Translation: CASSADLYSGNTIYF. Combining the CDR3 with reference TRBV7-2 and TRBJ1-3 gives the whole variable domain GAGVSQSPSNKVTEKGKDVELRCDPISGHTALYWYRQSLGQGLEFLIYFQGNSAPDKSGLPSDRFSAERTGGSVSTLTIQRTQQEDSAVYLCASSADLYSGNTIYFGEGSWLTVV.

This clonotype was found a few times. V is TRBV20-1 and J is TRBJ2-1; D remains unclear. Trimming pared 4 bases from V and 4 bases from J, leaving 14 bases between. The CDR3 spans 14 residues. The germline V gene has CDR1 DFQATT and CDR2 SNEGSKA (reference sequence). This chain's CDR3 is CSANGKPRYNEQFF. DNA for the CDR3: TGCAGTGCTAATGGCAAGCCTAGGTACAATGAGCAGTTCTTC.